The 19 T cell receptor beta chains below were found in one sample sequenced in a study of TIL therapy for anti-PD-1-resistant metastatic lung cancer. The libraries were made with immunoSEQ v3. The repertoire was sequenced with immunoSEQ multiplex PCR; TCRdb's copy has only in-frame clones and lacks some. In the table there are roughly 46,000 clones, just over 85% of which are singletons. This sample's time point: pre-treatment sample, taken before nivolumab and TIL therapy. The source was blood, collected at baseline. Every receptor here comes from a person aged 25-85 years with non-small cell lung cancer.

The V gene is TRBV11-3, the J gene TRBJ2-7; D unresolved. Between the trimmed V and J ends, which lost 4 bases and 5 bases, there was a span of 12 bases. The germline CDR1 and CDR2 sequences are SGHNT and YENEEA. There are 13 residues in the CDR3. CDR3 region: CASSYYSRDEQYF. The CDR3 region has the DNA TGTGCCAGCAGCTATTACAGTCGCGACGAGCAGTACTTC.

The chain joins TRBV25-1 to TRBJ1-5; D is ambiguous. V was pared by 4 bases and J by 4 bases, with 8 bases between. Germline loops: CDR1 MGHDK, CDR2 SYGVNS. This CDR3 comprises 13 residues. As DNA, the CDR3 is TGTGCCAGCAGTGGACACGGGAATCAGCCCCAGCATTTT. As protein: CASSGHGNQPQHF.

This chain joins TRBV28 and TRBJ2-1; 8 nucleotides agree with TRBD1. The CDR3 sequence is 14 residues long. Germline V gene data show CDR1 as MDHEN and CDR2 as SYDVKM. The V and J ends lost 1 base and 6 bases, in that order; junction bases with no gene match: 2. CDR3 in amino acids: CASSLSDRGNEQFF. In DNA, the CDR3 is TGTGCCAGCAGTTTATCCGACAGGGGCAATGAGCAGTTCTTC.

There are a few counts of this clone. The chain couples TRBV13 to TRBJ1-6; 9 bases map to TRBD1. The CDR3 spans 18 residues. CDR1 is PRHDT, CDR2 FYEKMQ, per germline (reference sequence). Losses at the gene ends were 5 bases for V and 0 bases for J; bases not matched to a gene: 8. Written as DNA, the CDR3 is TGTGCCAGCAGCCCCTGGACAGGGGAAAGCTCCTATAATTCACCCCTCCACTTT. Its translation is CASSPWTGESSYNSPLHF.

The J gene is TRBJ2-3, the V gene TRBV18; D is undetermined. Trimming removed 3 bases at V and 1 base at J, with 17 bases between. The germline gives CDR1 KGHSH, CDR2 LQKENI. CDR3 length equals 17 residues. This CDR3 is CASSPGDFSWRTDTQYF. The DNA for the CDR3 is TGTGCCAGCTCACCCGGCGATTTTTCCTGGCGCACAGATACGCAGTATTTT.

This clone came up once. The genes are TRBV28 and TRBJ1-3; D not certain. The length of the CDR3 is 15 residues. Deletions cut 6 bases from V and 4 bases from J, with 16 bases between. The germline CDR1 and CDR2 sequences are MDHEN and SYDVKM. The CDR3 sequence is CASRNSMAEGNTIYF. The DNA of the CDR3 is TGTGCCAGCAGGAATAGCATGGCGGAGGGAAACACCATATATTTT. Drawing the rest from reference TRBV28 and TRBJ1-3, the complete variable domain is DVKVTQSSRYLVKRTGEKVFLECVQDMDHENMFWYRQDPGLGLRLIYFSYDVKMKEKGDIPEGYSVSREKKERFSLILESASTNQTSMYLCASRNSMAEGNTIYFGEGSWLTVV.

The rearrangement uses TRBV30 and TRBJ1-2, with D possibly being TRBD1 (5 bases). The CDR3 extends over 12 amino acids. Trimming left V 4 bases short and J 2 bases short, with 8 bases between. Germline V gene data show CDR1 as GTSNPN and CDR2 as SVGIG (reference sequence). This chain's CDR3 is CAWNPGNYGYTF. Here the CDR3 DNA reads TGTGCCTGGAACCCAGGGAACTATGGCTACACCTTC.

The chain combines TRBV7-8 with TRBJ1-2, with D tentatively TRBD1 (5 bases). The CDR3 runs to 14 residues. Germline CDR1 is SGHVS and CDR2 is FQNEAQ. V lost 1 base and J 4 bases, leaving 10 bases between the germline ends. CDR3 loop: CASSLGQGAYGYTF. The CDR3 region has the DNA TGTGCCAGCAGCTTAGGGCAGGGCGCCTATGGCTACACCTTC.

This clone occurred once. The J gene is TRBJ2-3, the V gene TRBV2, with 11 bases fitting TRBD2. The CDR3 spans 15 residues. V dropped 6 bases and J dropped 4; count of bases not matched to a gene: 6. In germline, CDR1 is SNHLY, CDR2 FYNNEI. The CDR3 is CASRSSGRRPDTQYF. The CDR3 region has the DNA TGTGCCAGCAGGTCTAGCGGGAGGAGGCCAGATACGCAGTATTTT.

This clone was recorded once. The chain carries TRBV7-2 and TRBJ1-5; D is uncertain. With 1 base removed from V and 2 bases from J, the gap between germline ends came to 12 bases. This CDR3 has 16 amino acids. Germline loops: CDR1 SGHTA, CDR2 FQGNSA. CDR3 nucleotides: TGTGCCAGCAGCTTAGTTGCAGGTCCAGGCAATCAGCCCCAGCATTTT. It translates to CASSLVAGPGNQPQHF.

This chain connects TRBV27 to TRBJ2-3, with 7 nucleotides matching TRBD2. CDR3 size: 15 residues. V lost 4 bases to trimming and J lost 3 bases; unmatched junction nucleotides: 7. Germline V gives CDR1 MNHEY, CDR2 SMNVEV (reference sequence). Here the CDR3 DNA reads TGTGCCAGCAGTTCGATAGCGGGTGGGACAGATACGCAGTATTTT. Translating it yields CASSSIAGGTDTQYF.

V usage is TRBV9 and J usage is TRBJ2-5, with a tentative D call TRBD2 (7 bases). The length of the CDR3 is 15 residues. Germline values: CDR1 SGDLS, CDR2 YYNGEE. V lost 5 bases and J lost 5, with 19 bases in between. The CDR3 DNA sequence: TGTGCCAGCAGTAAGGGGGGGATTTCAGAGGAGACCCAGTACTTC. Protein: CASSKGGISEETQYF.

This clone was seen a few times. The V and J genes are TRBV6-5 and TRBJ1-1, with D unclear. Between the trimmed V and J ends, which lost 0 bases and 0 bases, there was a span of 11 bases. The germline gives CDR1 MNHEY, CDR2 SVGAGI. The CDR3 is 16 amino acids. CDR3 nucleotides: TGTGCCAGCAGTTACTCGTTCTATCTGCTGAACACTGAAGCTTTCTTT. This translates into CASSYSFYLLNTEAFF.

The chain has TRBV10-3 and TRBJ2-1; 9 positions match TRBD2. From germline, CDR1 is ENHRY and CDR2 SYGVKD. The CDR3 has 16 residues. After removal of 7 bases from V and 6 bases from J, the junction contained 13 bases not matched to a gene. The CDR3 coding sequence is TGTGCCATCAATCCCCAGCGGGGGGTCGGGGGCAATGAGCAGTTCTTC. It is translated as CAINPQRGVGGNEQFF.

This chain joins TRBV28 and TRBJ2-7; D is unresolved. This CDR3 is 12 amino acids long. Trimming took off 8 bases at V and 7 bases at J, with 15 bases between the two ends. Germline lookup yields CDR1 MDHEN and CDR2 SYDVKM. The CDR3 spells CASQPRVGEQYF. DNA for the CDR3: TGTGCCAGCCAACCTCGGGTGGGTGAGCAGTACTTC.

This clone has a handful of counts. The chain recombines TRBV7-9 with TRBJ2-2; D gene uncertain. CDR3 length equals 12 residues. Germline V gives CDR1 SEHNR, CDR2 FQNEAQ (reference sequence). The V gene lost 1 base and the J gene lost 6 bases, with 3 bases spanning the gap. The CDR3 here is CASSLGSGELFF. The CDR3 DNA sequence: TGTGCCAGCAGCTTAGGGTCCGGGGAGCTGTTTTTT.

This chain uses TRBV7-9 with TRBJ2-7; 9 positions match TRBD1. This CDR3 is built from 14 residues. Germline trimming cut 0 bases from V and 4 bases from J; bases unmatched to any gene: 1. Germline V CDR1 and CDR2: SEHNR, FQNEAQ (reference sequence). The CDR3 DNA is TGTGCCAGCAGCTTAGCCGGGACAGGGTACGAGCAGTACTTC. This translates into CASSLAGTGYEQYF.

The chain combines TRBV5-1 with TRBJ1-1; 11 nucleotides agree with TRBD1. With V trimmed by 4 bases and J by 7 bases, 12 bases remained unmatched. Germline V CDR1 and CDR2: SGHRS, YFSETQ. The length of the CDR3 is 16 residues. The CDR3 is CASSPGLQGQGVEAFF. The CDR3 DNA reads as TGCGCCAGCAGCCCCGGTTTGCAGGGACAGGGGGTTGAAGCTTTCTTT.

The sample holds one count of this clone. V is TRBV30 and J is TRBJ1-1, with D hard to call. V was shortened by 5 bases and J by 1 base, with 14 bases between the two germline ends. The CDR3 runs to 14 residues. Per germline, CDR1 GTSNPN and CDR2 SVGIG (reference sequence). This CDR3 reads CAWGVRVWNTEAFF. The CDR3 bases are TGTGCCTGGGGCGTCCGGGTATGGAACACTGAAGCTTTCTTT. Variable domain in full (rest from reference TRBV30 and TRBJ1-1): SQTIHQWPATLVQPVGSPLSLECTVEGTSNPNLYWYRQAAGRGLQLLFYSVGIGQISSEVPQNLSASRPQDRQFILSSKKLLLSDSGFYLCAWGVRVWNTEAFFGQGTRLTVV.